The 8 T cell receptor beta chains given below trace back to one sample, sequenced in a study of control samples from healthy donors and cancer patients. Only in-frame clones appear in the TCRdb table, and some are missing; sequencing was by immunoSEQ multiplex PCR. The table has approximately 100,000 clones, just under 95% seen once. Sequenced: blood. All receptors derive from a human donor in good health. The donor label of this sample is uncertain.

V is TRBV28 and J is TRBJ1-5; no firm D call. V lost 1 base and J 0 bases, leaving 13 bases between the germline ends. In germline, CDR1 is MDHEN, CDR2 SYDVKM. The CDR3 is 17 amino acids. The CDR3: CASSLLVGVDSNQPQHF. CDR3 coding DNA: TGTGCCAGCAGTTTATTGGTAGGAGTTGATAGCAATCAGCCCCAGCATTTT.

The chain combines TRBV4-2 with TRBJ1-3; tentative D call: TRBD1 (6 bases). Germline CDR1 reads LGHNA; CDR2 reads YNFKEQ. The V gene lost 0 bases and the J gene lost 4 bases, with 10 bases spanning the gap. This CDR3 contains 15 residues. The CDR3 nucleotides read TGTGCCAGCAGCCAAGATCGGAGGGGGGGAAACACCATATATTTT. Its translation is CASSQDRRGGNTIYF.

The chain links TRBV30 to TRBJ2-1, with 12 bases fitting TRBD2. CDR1 and CDR2 (germline): GTSNPN, SVGIG (reference sequence). This CDR3 region has 16 residues. V trimming: 2 bases; J trimming: 6 bases; junction bases outside the gene matches: 8. CDR3 in DNA: TGTGCCTGGAGTAGCCTAGCGGGGGGGCCGCTCAATGAGCAGTTCTTC. Protein product: CAWSSLAGGPLNEQFF.

V and J are TRBV24-1 and TRBJ1-5, with D unclear. CDR3 size: 14 residues. Trimming removed 3 bases at V and 0 bases at J, with 5 bases between. CDR1 and CDR2 (germline): KGHDR, SFDVKD. In nucleotides, the CDR3 is TGTGCCACCAGTGATCCCTATAGCAATCAGCCCCAGCATTTT. Translation gives CATSDPYSNQPQHF.

The chain has TRBV2 and TRBJ1-5; 7 bases are shared with TRBD1. Germline V lookup: CDR1 SNHLY, CDR2 FYNNEI. V lost 6 bases and J lost 3; bases outside the gene matches: 8. This CDR3 is 15 amino acids long. The CDR3 nucleotides are TGTGCCAGCAGGGCAGGGACAGTGAACAATCAGCCCCAGCATTTT. Protein sequence: CASRAGTVNNQPQHF.

This chain links TRBV12-5 with TRBJ2-5; D assignment may be TRBD1 or TRBD2 (5 bases each). There are 12 residues in the CDR3. Germline V lookup: CDR1 LGHNT, CDR2 FRNRAP. V was pared by 3 bases and J by 5 bases, with 7 bases between. CDR3 coding DNA: TGTGCTAGTGGTTTTGGGGGTGAGACCCAGTACTTC. As protein: CASGFGGETQYF. Complete variable domain (other parts from reference TRBV12-5 and TRBJ2-5): DARVTQTPRHKVTEMGQEVTMRCQPILGHNTVFWYRQTMMQGLELLAYFRNRAPLDDSGMPKDRFSAEMPDATLATLKIQPSEPRDSAVYFCASGFGGETQYFGPGTRLLVL.

The rearrangement joins TRBV9 to TRBJ1-5, with D possibly TRBD1 on 5 matching bases. With 0 bases removed from V and 3 bases from J, the gap between germline ends came to 10 bases. Per the germline V gene, CDR1 is SGDLS and CDR2 is YYNGEE. The length of the CDR3 is 15 residues. For the CDR3, the DNA is TGTGCCAGCAGCGTAGCAGGGTATTACAATCAGCCCCAGCATTTT. Translation gives CASSVAGYYNQPQHF.

The gene calls are TRBV7-2 and TRBJ2-3; D possibly corresponds to TRBD2 (6 bases). This CDR3 region has 13 residues. V shed 5 bases and J shed 3 bases, with 9 bases lying between them. In germline, CDR1 is SGHTA, CDR2 FQGNSA. The CDR3 loop reads CASSSAGTDTQYF. Written as DNA, the CDR3 is TGTGCCAGCAGCAGTGCGGGGACAGATACGCAGTATTTT.